The clone carrying this T cell receptor (beta chain) appeared a single time. The data are from a study of PD-1 blockade in mismatch repair-deficient tumors. The data were produced by immunoSEQ multiplex PCR, yet TCRdb's version contains in-frame clones alone and is incomplete. The sample has under 50,000 clones, approximately 80% seen once. V shed 0 bases and J 5 bases; nucleotides not matched to a gene: 9. The CDR3 extends over 16 amino acids. In germline, CDR1 is GTSNPN, CDR2 SVGIG (reference sequence). The clonotype originates from an adult with mismatch repair-deficient cancer. V is TRBV30 and J is TRBJ1-5; TRBD1 agrees at 8 bases. The input for sequencing was PBMCs, taken roughly 40 weeks after starting pembrolizumab. For the CDR3, the DNA is TGTGCCTGGAGTGTCCGGGCAGGGGGCTTGGATCAGCCCCAGCATTTT. This encodes CAWSVRAGGLDQPQHF.